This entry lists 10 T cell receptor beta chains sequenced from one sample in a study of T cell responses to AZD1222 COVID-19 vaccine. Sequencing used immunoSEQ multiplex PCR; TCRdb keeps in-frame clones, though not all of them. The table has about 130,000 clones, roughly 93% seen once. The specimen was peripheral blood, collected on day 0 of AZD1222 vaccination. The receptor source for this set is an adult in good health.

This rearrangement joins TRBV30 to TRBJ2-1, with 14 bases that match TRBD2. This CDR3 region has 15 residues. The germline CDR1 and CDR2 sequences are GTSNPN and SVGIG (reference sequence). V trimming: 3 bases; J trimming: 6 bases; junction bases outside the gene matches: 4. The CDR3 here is CAWRGLAGVGNEQFF. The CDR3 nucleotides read TGTGCCTGGAGGGGACTAGCGGGAGTTGGCAATGAGCAGTTCTTC.

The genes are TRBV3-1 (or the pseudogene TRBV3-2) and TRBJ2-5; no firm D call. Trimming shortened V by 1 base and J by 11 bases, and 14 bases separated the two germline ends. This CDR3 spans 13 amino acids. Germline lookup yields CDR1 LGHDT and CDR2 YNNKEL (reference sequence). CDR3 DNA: TGTGCCAGCAGCCAAGTTTCAGGTATGCTACAGTACTTC. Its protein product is CASSQVSGMLQYF.

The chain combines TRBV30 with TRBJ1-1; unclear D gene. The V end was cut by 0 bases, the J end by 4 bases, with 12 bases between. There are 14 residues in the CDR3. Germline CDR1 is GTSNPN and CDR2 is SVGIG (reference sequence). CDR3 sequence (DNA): TGTGCCTGGAGTGTACGATCGAGAATCACTGAAGCTTTCTTT. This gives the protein CAWSVRSRITEAFF.

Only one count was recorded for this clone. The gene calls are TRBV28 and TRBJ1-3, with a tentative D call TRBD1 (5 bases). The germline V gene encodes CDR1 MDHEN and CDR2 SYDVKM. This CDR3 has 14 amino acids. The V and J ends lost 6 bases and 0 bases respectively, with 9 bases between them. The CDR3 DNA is TGTGCCAGCAGGGCGACAGTCTCTGGAAACACCATATATTTT. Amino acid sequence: CASRATVSGNTIYF. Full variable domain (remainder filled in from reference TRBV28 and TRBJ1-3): DVKVTQSSRYLVKRTGEKVFLECVQDMDHENMFWYRQDPGLGLRLIYFSYDVKMKEKGDIPEGYSVSREKKERFSLILESASTNQTSMYLCASRATVSGNTIYFGEGSWLTVV.

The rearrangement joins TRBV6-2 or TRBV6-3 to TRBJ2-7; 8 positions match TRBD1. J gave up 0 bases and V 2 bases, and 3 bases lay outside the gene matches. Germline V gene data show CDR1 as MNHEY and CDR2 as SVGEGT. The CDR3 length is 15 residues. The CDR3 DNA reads TGTGCCAGCAGTTACCCCAGGGGGCTCTCCTACGAGCAGTACTTC. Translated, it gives CASSYPRGLSYEQYF.

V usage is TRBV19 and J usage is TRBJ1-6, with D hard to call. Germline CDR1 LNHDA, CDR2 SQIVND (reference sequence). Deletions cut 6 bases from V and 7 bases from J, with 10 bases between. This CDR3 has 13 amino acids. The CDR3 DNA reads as TGTGCCAGTAGCTCCGTTAGGAATTCACCCCTCCACTTT. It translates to CASSSVRNSPLHF.

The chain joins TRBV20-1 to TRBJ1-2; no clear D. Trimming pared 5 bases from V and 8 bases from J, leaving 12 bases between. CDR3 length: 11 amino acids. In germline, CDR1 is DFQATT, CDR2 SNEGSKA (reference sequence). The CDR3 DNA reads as TGCAGTGCTGAGATAGTAGGAGGCTACACCTTC. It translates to CSAEIVGGYTF.

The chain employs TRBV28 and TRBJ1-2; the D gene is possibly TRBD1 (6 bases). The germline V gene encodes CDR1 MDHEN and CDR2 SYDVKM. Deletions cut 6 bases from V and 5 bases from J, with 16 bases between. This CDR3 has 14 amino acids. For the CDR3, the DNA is TGTGCCAGCAGACAGGGTCCGACGCCTTATGGCTACACCTTC. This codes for CASRQGPTPYGYTF.

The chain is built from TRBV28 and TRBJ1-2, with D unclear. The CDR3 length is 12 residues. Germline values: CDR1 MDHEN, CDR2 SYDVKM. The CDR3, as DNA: TGTGGGTCCAACCGGGCTAACTATGGCTACACCTTC. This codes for CGSNRANYGYTF.

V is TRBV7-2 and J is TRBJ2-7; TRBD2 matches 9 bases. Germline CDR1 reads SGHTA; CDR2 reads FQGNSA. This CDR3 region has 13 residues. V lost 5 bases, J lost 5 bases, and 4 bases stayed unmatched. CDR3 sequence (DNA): TGTGCCAGCAGCACCGAGCGGGAGGACGAGCAGTACTTC. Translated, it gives CASSTEREDEQYF. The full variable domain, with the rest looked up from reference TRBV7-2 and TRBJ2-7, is GAGVSQSPSNKVTEKGKDVELRCDPISGHTALYWYRQSLGQGLEFLIYFQGNSAPDKSGLPSDRFSAERTGGSVSTLTIQRTQQEDSAVYLCASSTEREDEQYFGPGTRLTVT.